Listed below are T cell receptor beta chains from one sample, sequenced in a study of T cell repertoires in cytomegalovirus infection. TCRdb redid the calling of the reads with MiXCR, one entry per CDR3 protein. The sample consists of some 560,000 distinct CDR3 sequences, 40% of them appearing once. Their target antigens are unknown. Sequencing used cultured PBMCs, obtained from culture after CMV antigen stimulation. Every receptor here comes from a human donor in good health (CMV status not recorded). Some clones in this sample may be carry-over from other donors' samples. Both conserved end residues are part of each CDR3. A D gene is named only where the DNA matches it firmly. The size entry is marked missing in some rows and otherwise reads once, few, many or a size class.

j_call: TRBJ1-5; v_call: TRBV20-1; clone_size: few; d_call: TRBD1; cdr3_aa: CSALTGTGRSQPQHF; cdr3_nt: TGCAGTGCTTTAACCGGGACAGGGAGAAGTCAGCCCCAGCATTTT
j_call: TRBJ2-7; v_call: TRBV6-5; clone_size: .; d_call: TRBD1; cdr3_aa: CASSYPGQGMNEQYF; cdr3_nt: TGTGCCAGCAGTTATCCGGGACAGGGGATGAACGAGCAGTACTTC
j_call: TRBJ1-1; v_call: TRBV4-2; clone_size: few; d_call: .; cdr3_aa: CASSITGSWANTEAFF; cdr3_nt: TGTGCCAGCAGCATAACAGGGAGTTGGGCAAACACTGAAGCTTTCTTT
j_call: TRBJ1-3; v_call: TRBV20-1; clone_size: .; d_call: .; cdr3_aa: CSAREYGNTIYF; cdr3_nt: TGCAGTGCTCGGGAGTATGGAAACACCATATATTTT
j_call: TRBJ1-3; v_call: TRBV7-4; clone_size: .; d_call: .; cdr3_aa: CASSPALGGGNTIYF; cdr3_nt: TGTGCCAGCAGCCCCGCCCTGGGGGGTGGAAACACCATATATTTT
j_call: TRBJ2-3; v_call: TRBV27; clone_size: .; d_call: .; cdr3_aa: CASAPPTTARSDTQYF; cdr3_nt: TGTGCCAGCGCCCCCCCCACGACGGCCAGATCAGATACGCAGTATTTT
j_call: TRBJ1-2; v_call: TRBV19; clone_size: .; d_call: .; cdr3_aa: CASSTPWGGYGYTF; cdr3_nt: TGTGCCAGTAGTACCCCATGGGGGGGCTATGGCTACACCTTC
j_call: TRBJ2-5; v_call: TRBV6-5; clone_size: .; d_call: .; cdr3_aa: CASRKQETQYF; cdr3_nt: TGTGCCAGCAGGAAACAGGAGACCCAGTACTTC
j_call: TRBJ1-1; v_call: TRBV5-1; clone_size: once; d_call: .; cdr3_aa: CASRGSDLNTEAFF; cdr3_nt: TGCGCCAGCAGAGGCTCCGACCTGAACACTGAAGCTTTCTTT
j_call: TRBJ1-3; v_call: TRBV2; clone_size: .; d_call: TRBD1; cdr3_aa: CASRDRGRNTIYF; cdr3_nt: TGTGCCAGCAGGGACAGGGGGCGAAACACCATATATTTT
j_call: TRBJ2-5; v_call: TRBV27; clone_size: .; d_call: .; cdr3_aa: CASSLSTGYQETQYF; cdr3_nt: TGTGCCAGCAGTTTATCAACAGGATACCAAGAGACCCAGTACTTC
j_call: TRBJ2-1; v_call: TRBV10-3; clone_size: few; d_call: TRBD2; cdr3_aa: CAISLTSGGKDEQFF; cdr3_nt: TGTGCCATCAGTTTGACTAGCGGGGGCAAAGATGAGCAGTTCTTC
j_call: TRBJ1-1; v_call: TRBV15; clone_size: .; d_call: .; cdr3_aa: CATSRDWGGNTEAFF; cdr3_nt: TGTGCCACCAGCAGAGATTGGGGGGGGAACACTGAAGCTTTCTTT
j_call: TRBJ2-2; v_call: TRBV4-1; clone_size: few; d_call: TRBD2; cdr3_aa: CASSHGSSGRFGELFF; cdr3_nt: TGCGCCAGCAGCCACGGGTCTAGCGGGAGATTCGGGGAGCTGTTTTTT
j_call: TRBJ1-3; v_call: TRBV5-4; clone_size: .; d_call: .; cdr3_aa: CASSFRNSRSGNTIYF; cdr3_nt: TGTGCCAGCAGCTTCCGTAACTCCCGCTCTGGAAACACCATATATTTT
j_call: TRBJ2-7; v_call: TRBV6-2/TRBV6-3; clone_size: .; d_call: TRBD2; cdr3_aa: CASRPLAGGEQYF; cdr3_nt: TGTGCCAGCAGACCCCTCGCGGGAGGCGAGCAGTACTTC
j_call: TRBJ1-5; v_call: TRBV7-2; clone_size: few; d_call: .; cdr3_aa: CASSSEGPGPQHF; cdr3_nt: TGTGCCAGCAGCTCGGAGGGTCCGGGACCCCAGCATTTT
j_call: TRBJ1-6; v_call: TRBV10-3; clone_size: many; d_call: TRBD1; cdr3_aa: CAIRDREWESPLHF; cdr3_nt: TGTGCCATCAGGGACAGGGAATGGGAGTCACCCCTCCACTTT
j_call: TRBJ2-1; v_call: TRBV6-8; clone_size: .; d_call: .; cdr3_aa: CASSLTSNRRNEQFF; cdr3_nt: TGTGCCAGCAGTTTGACTAGTAATCGTCGAAATGAGCAGTTCTTC
j_call: TRBJ1-5; v_call: TRBV6-1; clone_size: .; d_call: .; cdr3_aa: CASSEGRHQPQHF; cdr3_nt: TGTGCCAGCAGTGAAGGAAGACATCAGCCCCAGCATTTT
j_call: TRBJ1-4; v_call: TRBV7-2; clone_size: few; d_call: .; cdr3_aa: CASSSQLMKGVEKLFF; cdr3_nt: TGTGCCAGCAGCTCTCAGTTAATGAAAGGGGTGGAAAAACTGTTTTTT
j_call: TRBJ1-2; v_call: TRBV5-4; clone_size: .; d_call: .; cdr3_aa: CASSLVREDYGYTF; cdr3_nt: TGTGCCAGCAGCTTGGTCAGGGAGGACTATGGCTACACCTTC
j_call: TRBJ2-7; v_call: TRBV7-2; clone_size: .; d_call: TRBD2; cdr3_aa: CASSRDYTYEQYF; cdr3_nt: TGTGCCAGCAGCCGGGACTATACCTACGAGCAGTACTTC
j_call: TRBJ1-3; v_call: TRBV5-4; clone_size: .; d_call: .; cdr3_aa: CASSFGASSGNTIYF; cdr3_nt: TGTGCCAGCTCGTTCGGCGCCAGCTCTGGAAACACCATATATTTT
j_call: TRBJ2-1; v_call: TRBV11-2; clone_size: .; d_call: TRBD2; cdr3_aa: CASSATPGTSGKF; cdr3_nt: TGTGCCAGCAGCGCCACCCCCGGGACTAGCGGGAAGTTC
j_call: TRBJ2-6; v_call: TRBV6-5; clone_size: few; d_call: TRBD1; cdr3_aa: CASSYGVPGQGKPGYSGANVLTF; cdr3_nt: TGTGCCAGCAGTTACGGGGTCCCGGGACAGGGGAAACCCGGGTATTCTGGGGCCAACGTCCTGACTTTC
j_call: TRBJ2-5; v_call: TRBV7-2; clone_size: .; d_call: TRBD2; cdr3_aa: CASSSGLAGARETQYF; cdr3_nt: TGTGCCAGCAGCTCGGGACTAGCGGGAGCGCGGGAGACCCAGTACTTC
j_call: TRBJ2-3; v_call: TRBV5-1; clone_size: .; d_call: .; cdr3_aa: CASSLVAGSSSTDTQYF; cdr3_nt: TGCGCCAGCAGCTTGGTGGCGGGGAGTTCTTCCACAGATACGCAGTATTTT
j_call: TRBJ1-2; v_call: TRBV3-1; clone_size: .; d_call: .; cdr3_aa: CASSRSGRINYGYTF; cdr3_nt: TGTGCCAGCAGCCGTTCGGGGCGGATTAACTATGGCTACACCTTC
j_call: TRBJ1-5; v_call: TRBV28; clone_size: few; d_call: .; cdr3_aa: CASYPLGGFQPQHF; cdr3_nt: TGTGCCAGCTATCCGCTGGGGGGTTTTCAGCCCCAGCATTTT
j_call: TRBJ1-2; v_call: TRBV7-4; clone_size: .; d_call: .; cdr3_aa: CASSLGGRSAGYTF; cdr3_nt: TGTGCCAGCAGCTTAGGTGGTCGTTCGGCTGGCTACACCTTC
j_call: TRBJ2-5; v_call: TRBV2; clone_size: .; d_call: .; cdr3_aa: CASGFRTGQETQYF; cdr3_nt: TGTGCCAGCGGTTTTCGAACCGGGCAAGAGACCCAGTACTTC
j_call: TRBJ2-7; v_call: TRBV5-1; clone_size: .; d_call: .; cdr3_aa: CASSLVFASTDGYEQYF; cdr3_nt: TGCGCCAGCAGCTTGGTTTTCGCCTCGACTGACGGATACGAGCAGTACTTC
j_call: TRBJ2-7; v_call: TRBV7-6; clone_size: .; d_call: .; cdr3_aa: CASSPPDRGSYF; cdr3_nt: TGTGCCAGCAGCCCCCCGGACCGGGGTTCGTACTTC
j_call: TRBJ2-7; v_call: TRBV6-2/TRBV6-3; clone_size: .; d_call: .; cdr3_aa: CASGPGPPNYEQYF; cdr3_nt: TGTGCCAGCGGCCCGGGACCCCCTAACTACGAGCAGTACTTC
j_call: TRBJ2-5; v_call: TRBV7-6; clone_size: .; d_call: .; cdr3_aa: CASSLVVAAGGETQYF; cdr3_nt: TGTGCCAGCAGCTTAGTGGTCGCGGCAGGGGGGGAGACCCAGTACTTC
j_call: TRBJ1-1; v_call: TRBV7-2; clone_size: many; d_call: .; cdr3_aa: CASSLTGKDTEAFF; cdr3_nt: TGTGCCAGCAGCTTAACGGGGAAGGACACTGAAGCTTTCTTT
j_call: TRBJ2-7; v_call: TRBV5-1; clone_size: .; d_call: .; cdr3_aa: CASNSMTAGAHEQYF; cdr3_nt: TGCGCCAGCAACTCTATGACGGCGGGGGCCCACGAGCAGTACTTC
j_call: TRBJ2-3; v_call: TRBV7-2; clone_size: few; d_call: .; cdr3_aa: CASSLVVGPSQAF; cdr3_nt: TGTGCCAGCAGCTTAGTCGTAGGGCCTAGTCAGGCTTTT
j_call: TRBJ2-2; v_call: TRBV2; clone_size: .; d_call: .; cdr3_aa: CASSDVQGRWPGELFF; cdr3_nt: TGTGCCAGCAGTGATGTCCAGGGCCGTTGGCCCGGGGAGCTGTTTTTT
j_call: TRBJ2-5; v_call: TRBV6-1; clone_size: few; d_call: .; cdr3_aa: CASSLRPEETQYF; cdr3_nt: TGTGCCAGCTCCCTCAGACCCGAAGAGACCCAGTACTTC
j_call: TRBJ2-7; v_call: TRBV4-1; clone_size: .; d_call: TRBD2; cdr3_aa: CASSQGIAGGYEQYF; cdr3_nt: TGCGCCAGCAGCCAAGGGATAGCGGGAGGCTACGAGCAGTACTTC
j_call: TRBJ2-3; v_call: TRBV15; clone_size: .; d_call: .; cdr3_aa: CATSRVGVADTQYF; cdr3_nt: TGTGCCACCAGCAGAGTGGGGGTTGCAGATACGCAGTATTTT
j_call: TRBJ1-2; v_call: TRBV7-8; clone_size: few; d_call: .; cdr3_aa: CASSLAATNLAGLDGYTF; cdr3_nt: TGTGCCAGCAGCTTAGCGGCTACAAACCTGGCAGGGTTGGATGGCTACACCTTC
j_call: TRBJ1-1; v_call: TRBV7-6; clone_size: .; d_call: .; cdr3_aa: CASSLGEFGSANTEAFF; cdr3_nt: TGTGCCAGCAGCCTGGGTGAGTTCGGCAGTGCGAACACTGAAGCTTTCTTT
j_call: TRBJ2-7; v_call: TRBV7-2; clone_size: .; d_call: .; cdr3_aa: CASSLGVGWEQYF; cdr3_nt: TGTGCCAGCAGCTTAGGGGTAGGGTGGGAGCAGTACTTC
j_call: TRBJ2-2; v_call: TRBV12-3/TRBV12-4; clone_size: .; d_call: TRBD1; cdr3_aa: CASRWDRGAAGELFF; cdr3_nt: TGTGCCAGCAGATGGGACAGGGGAGCCGCCGGGGAGCTGTTTTTT
j_call: TRBJ1-1; v_call: TRBV28; clone_size: once; d_call: TRBD1; cdr3_aa: CASSFSDRECEAFF; cdr3_nt: TGTGCCAGCAGTTTTAGTGACAGGGAATGTGAAGCTTTCTTT
j_call: TRBJ1-6; v_call: TRBV7-2; clone_size: .; d_call: .; cdr3_aa: CASSLRKNTDNSPLHF; cdr3_nt: TGTGCCAGCAGCTTAAGAAAGAACACAGATAATTCACCCCTCCACTTT
j_call: TRBJ2-3; v_call: TRBV7-2; clone_size: .; d_call: TRBD2; cdr3_aa: CASSYYGGAADTQYF; cdr3_nt: TGTGCCAGCAGCTACTACGGGGGGGCGGCAGATACGCAGTATTTT
j_call: TRBJ2-3; v_call: TRBV6-6; clone_size: few; d_call: .; cdr3_aa: CASSYSRRGQGTDTQYF; cdr3_nt: TGTGCCAGCAGTTACTCGAGACGGGGGCAGGGGACAGATACGCAGTATTTT
j_call: TRBJ2-3; v_call: TRBV6-2/TRBV6-3; clone_size: few; d_call: TRBD2; cdr3_aa: CASSRVQRGATTDTQYF; cdr3_nt: TGTGCCAGCTCGAGGGTTCAGCGGGGGGCTACAACAGATACGCAGTATTTT
j_call: TRBJ2-1; v_call: TRBV7-9; clone_size: few; d_call: .; cdr3_aa: CASSLAYYQPFF; cdr3_nt: TGTGCCAGCAGCTTAGCGTACTATCAACCCTTCTTC
j_call: TRBJ2-6; v_call: TRBV4-1; clone_size: .; d_call: TRBD1; cdr3_aa: CASSEDRGYSGANVLTF; cdr3_nt: TGCGCCAGCAGCGAGGACAGGGGATACTCTGGGGCCAACGTCCTGACTTTC
j_call: TRBJ2-6; v_call: TRBV11-2; clone_size: few; d_call: TRBD1; cdr3_aa: CASRRPGQGTGANVLTF; cdr3_nt: TGTGCCAGCAGACGCCCGGGACAGGGTACTGGGGCCAACGTCCTGACTTTC
j_call: TRBJ2-7; v_call: TRBV7-2; clone_size: few; d_call: .; cdr3_aa: CASSSYRETASGEQYF; cdr3_nt: TGTGCCAGCAGCTCGTACCGTGAAACTGCGTCGGGTGAGCAGTACTTC
j_call: TRBJ1-2; v_call: TRBV7-2; clone_size: few; d_call: .; cdr3_aa: CASSSVGTSGGYTF; cdr3_nt: TGTGCCAGCAGCTCAGTGGGGACGTCGGGGGGCTACACCTTC
j_call: TRBJ2-1; v_call: TRBV4-3; clone_size: few; d_call: .; cdr3_aa: CASSQDVSDFYNEQFF; cdr3_nt: TGCGCCAGCAGCCAAGACGTCTCGGATTTCTACAATGAGCAGTTCTTC
j_call: TRBJ1-1; v_call: TRBV6-6; clone_size: .; d_call: TRBD1; cdr3_aa: CASSYAGTGGTGTEAFF; cdr3_nt: TGTGCCAGCAGTTACGCTGGGACAGGGGGCACCGGCACTGAAGCTTTCTTT